The 22 T cell receptor beta chains given below trace back to one sample, sequenced in a study of blood T cells in healthy people across ages. Using a J-beta primer mix together with a sample-barcoded 5' primer, a second PCR was run for roughly 7 to 11 cycles. Using its own MiXCR run on the 5' RACE reads, TCRdb lists one record per CDR3 protein. The data hold around 1,000,000 distinct CDR3 sequences, with around two fifths observed a single time. Input material: blood. These receptors originate from a man between 18 and 29 years old in good health.

Many counts were recorded for this clonotype. J is TRBJ1-2 and V is TRBV10-3; D ambiguous. CDR3 length equals 13 residues. V was cut by 3 bases and J by 3 bases, with 8 bases left in between. Germline V gives CDR1 ENHRY, CDR2 SYGVKD. Written as DNA, the CDR3 is TGTGCCATCAGTGAAGACCCCTACTATGGCTACACCTTC. This codes for CAISEDPYYGYTF.

A few counts support this clonotype. This chain uses TRBV20-1 with TRBJ2-1; D is perhaps TRBD1 or TRBD2 (5 bases each). Trimming shortened V by 4 bases and J by 9 bases, and 16 bases separated the two germline ends. The CDR3 spans 13 residues. Germline-derived CDR1 and CDR2 are DFQATT and SNEGSKA (reference sequence). For the CDR3, the DNA is TGCAGTGCTAACCGGGACCCAGGGAGTGAGCAGTTCTTC. Residues: CSANRDPGSEQFF.

The chain couples TRBV7-2 to TRBJ1-3, with unresolved D. This CDR3 contains 15 residues. V lost 3 bases and J lost 4, with 13 bases in between. The germline gives CDR1 SGHTA, CDR2 FQGNSA. The CDR3 loop reads CASSLSRRVGNTIYF. The DNA of the CDR3 is TGTGCCAGCAGCTTGTCGAGAAGGGTAGGAAACACCATATATTTT.

This chain uses TRBV6-6 with TRBJ2-7; D call uncertain. The CDR3 runs 15 residues. Germline-derived CDR1 and CDR2 are MNHNY and SVGAGI (reference sequence). V dropped 2 bases and J dropped 0 bases, with 11 bases sitting between them. This CDR3 reads CASSYGVETSYEQYF. In DNA, the CDR3 is TGTGCCAGCAGTTACGGGGTAGAAACCTCCTACGAGCAGTACTTC.

The sample holds one count of this clonotype. The V gene is TRBV7-3, the J gene TRBJ2-2, with TRBD1 matching over 7 bases. CDR3 length: 16 residues. With V trimmed by 4 bases and J by 2 bases, 7 bases remained unmatched. Looked up from germline, CDR1 is SGHTA and CDR2 is FQGTGA. Here the CDR3 reads CASSSPRDSNTGELFF. The CDR3 DNA reads as TGTGCCAGCAGCTCTCCCCGGGACAGTAACACCGGGGAGCTGTTTTTT.

The rearrangement uses TRBV9 and TRBJ2-1; D perhaps matches TRBD2 (6 bases). The tail of the sequence fits TRBJ2-7 better, so the J call may be wrong. The germline V gene has CDR1 SGDLS and CDR2 YYNGEE. The CDR3 has 16 residues. The CDR3 loop is CASSVVGDPDYNEQYF. CDR3 nucleotides: TGTGCCAGCAGCGTAGTCGGGGATCCGGACTACAATGAGCAGTACTTC.

This rearrangement joins TRBV29-1 to TRBJ2-3, with D possibly matching TRBD1 (5 bases). CDR3 length: 13 amino acids. V was cut by 7 bases and J by 4 bases, with 15 bases left in between. The germline CDR1 and CDR2 sequences are SQVTM and ANQGSEA. The CDR3 nucleotides are TGCAGCGGGACACTCCCCTCGGCAGATACGCAGTATTTT. Protein: CSGTLPSADTQYF.

The chain carries TRBV6-2 or TRBV6-3 and TRBJ2-7; a weak D match, TRBD1 (5 bases). The CDR3 runs 15 residues. The V end was cut by 4 bases, the J end by 0 bases, with 13 bases between. CDR1 and CDR2 from the germline V gene are MNHEY and SVGEGT. The CDR3 loop reads CASSWGLPNSYEQYF. The CDR3 DNA is TGTGCCAGCAGTTGGGGCCTTCCCAACTCCTACGAGCAGTACTTC.

This chain joins TRBV7-6 and TRBJ2-1; 10 positions match TRBD2. This CDR3 comprises 17 residues. CDR1 is SGHVS, CDR2 FNYEAQ, per germline. V shed 0 bases and J 7 bases; nucleotides not matched to a gene: 9. For the CDR3, the DNA is TGTGCCAGCAGCTTAGCAGCGGGGGGGCTCGTGAGAAATGAGCAGTTCTTC. Residues: CASSLAAGGLVRNEQFF. Supplemented by reference TRBV7-6 and TRBJ2-1, the full variable domain reads GAGVSQSPRYKVTKRGQDVALRCDPISGHVSLYWYRQALGQGPEFLTYFNYEAQQDKSGLPNDRFSAERPEGSISTLTIQRTEQRDSAMYRCASSLAAGGLVRNEQFFGPGTRLTVL.

The chain links TRBV4-3 to TRBJ1-2; 7 bases are shared with TRBD1. The CDR3 consists of 17 residues. Germline V gene data show CDR1 as LGHNA and CDR2 as YSLEER. The V gene end was trimmed by 3 bases and the J gene end by 6 bases; junction bases not matched to a gene: 16. DNA for the CDR3: TGCGCCAGCAGCCAGAGGACAGGTTCGAGAGTGGGCGATGGCTACACCTTC. Its translation: CASSQRTGSRVGDGYTF.

The chain is built from TRBV12-3 or TRBV12-4 and TRBJ1-1; 7 nucleotides agree with TRBD1. After removal of 7 bases from V and 0 bases from J, the junction contained 5 bases not matched to a gene. The CDR3 runs to 14 residues. The CDR3 loop is CASTRQGMNTEAFF. The DNA of the CDR3 is TGTGCCAGCACCCGACAGGGTATGAACACTGAAGCTTTCTTT.

This clonotype was recorded a few times. J is TRBJ1-2 and V is TRBV12-3 or TRBV12-4; TRBD1 matches 9 bases. J gave up 3 bases and V 7 bases, and 6 bases lay outside the gene matches. The length of the CDR3 is 14 residues. This CDR3 reads CASTRDREDYGYTF. In DNA, the CDR3 is TGTGCCAGCACCAGGGACAGGGAAGACTATGGCTACACCTTC.

The V gene is TRBV12-3 or TRBV12-4, the J gene TRBJ2-1; D possibly uses TRBD1 or TRBD2 (5 bases each). The CDR3 loop spans 12 amino acids. With 5 bases removed from V and 10 bases from J, the gap between germline ends came to 12 bases. The CDR3 reads CASSPIGAEQFF. Here the CDR3 DNA reads TGTGCCAGCAGTCCCATCGGGGCCGAGCAGTTCTTC.

This clonotype was counted between two and nine times. V gene TRBV3-1 combines with J gene TRBJ2-5; possible D gene TRBD2, 5 bases. Trimming left V 0 bases short and J 8 bases short, with 13 bases between. The CDR3 loop spans 14 amino acids. Germline CDR1 and CDR2: LGHDT and YNNKEL (reference sequence). The CDR3 DNA is TGTGCCAGCAGCCAAGACGGAGGCCTTGGAACCCAGTACTTC. It codes for CASSQDGGLGTQYF.

This clonotype appeared once. V is TRBV4-3 and J is TRBJ1-5; D gene unclear. Trimming pared 0 bases from V and 4 bases from J, leaving 13 bases between. This CDR3 has 16 residues. Per germline, CDR1 LGHNA and CDR2 YSLEER. The CDR3 DNA reads as TGCGCCAGCAGCCAAGAACGGGGAGTTCGTAATCAGCCCCAGCATTTT. Its protein is CASSQERGVRNQPQHF.

The chain recombines TRBV5-1 with TRBJ1-1, with D perhaps matching TRBD1 (5 bases). Trimming stripped 0 bases from V and 8 bases from J, with 17 bases between. CDR1 and CDR2 from the germline V gene are SGHRS and YFSETQ. CDR3 length equals 15 residues. CDR3 protein: CASSLAKTGRKEAFF. For the CDR3, the DNA is TGCGCCAGCAGCTTGGCAAAAACAGGAAGAAAAGAAGCTTTCTTT.

This clonotype turned up a few times. The CDR3 DNA is TGCGCCAGCAGCTCTCATTTCACAGATACGCAGTATTTT. It codes for CASSSHFTDTQYF. The V gene is TRBV4-3, the J gene TRBJ2-3; D ambiguous. The CDR3 is 13 amino acids. Germline V CDR1 and CDR2: LGHNA, YSLEER. V dropped 5 bases and J dropped 2 bases, with 8 bases sitting between them.

The chain has TRBV4-2 and TRBJ1-2; D might be TRBD1 (5 bases). CDR1 and CDR2 (germline): LGHNA, YNFKEQ. The germline V and J ends were trimmed by 0 bases and 4 bases, with 15 bases remaining between them. This CDR3 is built from 16 residues. The CDR3 bases are TGTGCCAGCAGCCAAGATGGGGTGACAGCCACCTATGGCTACACCTTC. Translating gives CASSQDGVTATYGYTF.

This clonotype occurred a few times. The CDR3 coding sequence is TGTGCCAGCCCCCCGACAGGGAGGTACACTGAAGCTTTCTTT. It is translated as CASPPTGRYTEAFF. This chain connects TRBV28 to TRBJ1-1, with 7 nucleotides matching TRBD1. The germline CDR1 and CDR2 sequences are MDHEN and SYDVKM. This CDR3 comprises 14 residues. The trim removed 8 bases at V and 3 bases at J, leaving 9 bases unmatched.

The chain employs TRBV7-9 and TRBJ1-5; weak D call: TRBD1 (6 bases). This CDR3 is 17 amino acids long. The V gene lost 1 base and the J gene lost 4 bases, with 17 bases spanning the gap. Germline-derived CDR1 and CDR2 are SEHNR and FQNEAQ (reference sequence). The CDR3 region is CASSLVSGWGPNQPQHF. CDR3 bases: TGTGCCAGCAGCTTAGTCTCAGGATGGGGGCCAAATCAGCCCCAGCATTTT.

This clonotype was found a few times. The chain has TRBV5-1 and TRBJ2-1; 11 nucleotides agree with TRBD2. V lost 0 bases, J lost 7 bases, and 3 bases stayed unmatched. Germline CDR1 and CDR2: SGHRS and YFSETQ. The CDR3 consists of 15 residues. The CDR3 DNA sequence: TGCGCCAGCAGCTTGGGACTAGCGGGGAAAAATGAGCAGTTCTTC. Its translation is CASSLGLAGKNEQFF.

The chain employs TRBV20-1 and TRBJ2-3, with 8 bases identical to TRBD2. The CDR3 extends over 17 amino acids. Germline V gives CDR1 DFQATT, CDR2 SNEGSKA (reference sequence). J was trimmed by 2 bases and V by 2 bases; bases with no gene match: 12. The CDR3 bases are TGCAGTGCTAGAACGGTAGCGGGGCCTAAAAACACAGATACGCAGTATTTT. It codes for CSARTVAGPKNTDTQYF.